Listed here are 8 T cell receptor beta chains from one sample, sequenced in a study of blood T cell repertoires in COVID-19. Profiling relied on immunoSEQ multiplex PCR, and the TCRdb table lists in-frame clones only, not all of them. In the table there are 100,000 to 110,000 clones, around four fifths of which are singletons. Sequencing was performed on peripheral blood. These receptors were obtained from a woman in her seventies with acute or convalescent COVID-19.

The rearrangement links TRBV24-1 to TRBJ2-3, with 10 positions matching TRBD2. The J segment lost 9 bases and the V segment lost 4 bases, leaving 12 bases of the junction unmatched. Germline CDR1 and CDR2: KGHDR and SFDVKD. The CDR3 runs to 16 residues. The CDR3 DNA sequence: TGTGCCACCAGTGACCGTGGGAGCGGGGGGGCCGACACGCAGTATTTT. Protein: CATSDRGSGGADTQYF.

The chain links TRBV5-1 to TRBJ1-6; TRBD1 matches 8 bases. The V gene end was trimmed by 4 bases and the J gene end by 7 bases; junction bases not matched to a gene: 7. The CDR3 is 15 residues long. Germline V gives CDR1 SGHRS, CDR2 YFSETQ. The CDR3 here is CASSQRTGQNSPLHF. CDR3 nucleotide sequence: TGCGCCAGCAGCCAAAGGACAGGGCAGAATTCACCCCTCCACTTT.

CDR3 coding DNA: TGTGCCAGCAGCTTAGGGACAGGGGGCGAGCAGTACGTC. It encodes CASSLGTGGEQYV. The chain uses TRBV7-2 and TRBJ2-7, with 10 bases identical to TRBD1. The CDR3 spans 13 residues. With 1 base clipped from V and 6 bases from J, the junction kept 0 bases outside the gene matches. The germline V gene encodes CDR1 SGHTA and CDR2 FQGNSA.

This chain links TRBV24-1 with TRBJ2-6; no clear D gene. The ends were cut back, 3 bases at V and 0 bases at J, with 5 bases in the middle. The CDR3 contains 15 residues. Per the germline V gene, CDR1 is KGHDR and CDR2 is SFDVKD. CDR3 amino acids: CATSDLLSGANVLTF. DNA of the CDR3: TGTGCCACCAGTGATCTCCTCTCTGGGGCCAACGTCCTGACTTTC.

The gene calls are TRBV3-1 (or the pseudogene TRBV3-2) and TRBJ2-5; TRBD1 matches 8 bases. The CDR3 runs 11 residues. V dropped 1 base and J dropped 11; count of bases not matched to a gene: 0. Germline V CDR1 and CDR2: LGHDT, YNNKEL (reference sequence). The CDR3 DNA reads TGTGCCAGCAGCCAAGGGACAGGGCAGTACTTC. Protein product: CASSQGTGQYF.

The chain recombines TRBV4-1 with TRBJ1-4; TRBD1 agrees at 8 bases. V lost 5 bases and J lost 1; bases outside the gene matches: 6. The V gene's germline CDR1 is MGHRA and CDR2 YSYEKL. This CDR3 contains 16 residues. CDR3 region: CASSKGQGETNEKLFF. Here the CDR3 DNA reads TGCGCCAGCAGCAAAGGACAGGGAGAAACTAATGAAAAACTGTTTTTT.

The chain couples TRBV7-6 to TRBJ1-1; TRBD1 aligns across 12 bases. The CDR3 extends over 16 amino acids. The germline gives CDR1 SGHVS, CDR2 FNYEAQ. With V trimmed by 3 bases and J by 5 bases, 7 bases remained unmatched. CDR3 sequence: CASSLGTGGFGTEAFF. CDR3 DNA: TGTGCCAGCAGCTTGGGGACAGGGGGCTTCGGGACTGAAGCTTTCTTT.

Only a few counts were recorded for this clone. This chain connects TRBV7-2 to TRBJ2-6, with D tentatively TRBD2 (5 bases). Germline CDR1 SGHTA, CDR2 FQGNSA. The CDR3 covers 14 residues. V was shortened by 3 bases and J by 11 bases, with 14 bases between the two germline ends. The CDR3 here is CASSFGGFLDVLTF. CDR3 sequence (DNA): TGTGCCAGCAGCTTCGGAGGATTTCTTGACGTCCTGACTTTC.